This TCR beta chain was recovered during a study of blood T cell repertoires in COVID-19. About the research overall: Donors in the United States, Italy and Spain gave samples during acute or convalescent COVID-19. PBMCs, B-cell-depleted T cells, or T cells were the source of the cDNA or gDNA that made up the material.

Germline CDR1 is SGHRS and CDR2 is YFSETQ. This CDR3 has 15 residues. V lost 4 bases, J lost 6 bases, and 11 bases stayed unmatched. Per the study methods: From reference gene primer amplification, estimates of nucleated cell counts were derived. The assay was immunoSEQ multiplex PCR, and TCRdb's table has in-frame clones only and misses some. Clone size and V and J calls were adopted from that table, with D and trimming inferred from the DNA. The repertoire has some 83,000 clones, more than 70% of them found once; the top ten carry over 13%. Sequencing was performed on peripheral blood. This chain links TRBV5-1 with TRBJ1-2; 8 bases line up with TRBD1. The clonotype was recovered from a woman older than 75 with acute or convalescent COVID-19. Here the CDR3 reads CASSALDRGGNGYTF. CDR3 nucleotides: TGCGCCAGCAGCGCCCTCGACAGGGGAGGGAATGGCTACACCTTC.